This TCR beta chain was recovered during a study of T cell changes during pregnancy in multiple sclerosis. This clone has a handful of counts. Data came from immunoSEQ multiplex PCR; TCRdb stores just in-frame clones and leaves some out. Found here are 66,000 or so clones, 70% to 90% of them singletons; the top ten hold roughly 0.89%. CDR3 length: 16 residues. V lost 4 bases to trimming and J lost 7 bases, with 21 bases between them. CDR1 SGDLS and CDR2 YYNGEE come from the germline V gene. The rearrangement joins TRBV9 to TRBJ2-1; D is possibly TRBD1 (9 bases). This sequence originates from a female donor in good health, enrolled as a control in a pregnancy study. The input for sequencing was peripheral blood, taken in the first trimester of pregnancy. Here the CDR3 DNA reads TGTGCCAGCAGCCTCGGGGGGGGACAGGGCGTGAATGAGCAGTTCTTC. Amino acids: CASSLGGGQGVNEQFF.